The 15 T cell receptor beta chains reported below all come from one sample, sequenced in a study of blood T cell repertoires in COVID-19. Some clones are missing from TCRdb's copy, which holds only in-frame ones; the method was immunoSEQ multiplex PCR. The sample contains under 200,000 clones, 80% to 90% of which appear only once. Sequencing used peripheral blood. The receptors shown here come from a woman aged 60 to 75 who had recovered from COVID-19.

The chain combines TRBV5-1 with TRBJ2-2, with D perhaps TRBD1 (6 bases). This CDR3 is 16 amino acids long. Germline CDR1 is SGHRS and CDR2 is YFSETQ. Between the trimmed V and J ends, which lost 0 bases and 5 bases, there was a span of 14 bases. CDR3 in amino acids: CASSLATGRFTGELFF. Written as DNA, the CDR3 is TGCGCCAGCAGCTTGGCAACAGGGAGATTTACCGGGGAGCTGTTTTTT. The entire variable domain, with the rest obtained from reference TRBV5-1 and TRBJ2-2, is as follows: KAGVTQTPRYLIKTRGQQVTLSCSPISGHRSVSWYQQTPGQGLQFLFEYFSETQRNKGNFPGRFSGRQFSNSRSEMNVSTLELGDSALYLCASSLATGRFTGELFFGEGSRLTVL.

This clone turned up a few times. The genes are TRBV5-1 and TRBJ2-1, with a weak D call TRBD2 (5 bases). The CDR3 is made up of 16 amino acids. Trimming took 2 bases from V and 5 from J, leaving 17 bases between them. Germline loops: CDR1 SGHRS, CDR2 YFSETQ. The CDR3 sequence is CASSFTGVPQNNEQFF. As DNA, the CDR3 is TGCGCCAGCAGCTTTACCGGGGTACCACAGAACAATGAGCAGTTCTTC. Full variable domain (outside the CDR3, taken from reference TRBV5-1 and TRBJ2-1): KAGVTQTPRYLIKTRGQQVTLSCSPISGHRSVSWYQQTPGQGLQFLFEYFSETQRNKGNFPGRFSGRQFSNSRSEMNVSTLELGDSALYLCASSFTGVPQNNEQFFGPGTRLTVL.

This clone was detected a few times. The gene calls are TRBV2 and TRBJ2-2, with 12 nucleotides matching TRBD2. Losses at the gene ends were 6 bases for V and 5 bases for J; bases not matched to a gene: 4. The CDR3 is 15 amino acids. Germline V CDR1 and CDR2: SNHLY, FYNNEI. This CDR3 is CASSPGTSGTGELFF. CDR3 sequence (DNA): TGTGCCAGCAGCCCCGGGACTAGCGGGACCGGGGAGCTGTTTTTT.

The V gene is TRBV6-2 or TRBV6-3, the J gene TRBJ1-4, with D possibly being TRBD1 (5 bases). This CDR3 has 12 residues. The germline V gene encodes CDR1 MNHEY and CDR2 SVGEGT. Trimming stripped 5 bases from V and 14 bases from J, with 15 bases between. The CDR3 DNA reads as TGTGCCAGCAGTACAAGCGGGACTTGGCTGTTTTTT. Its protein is CASSTSGTWLFF.

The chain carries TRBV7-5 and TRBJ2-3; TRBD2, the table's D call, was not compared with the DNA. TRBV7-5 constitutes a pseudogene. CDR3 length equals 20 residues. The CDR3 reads CARSPILAGGLISGTDTQYF. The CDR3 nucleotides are TGTGCCAGAAGCCCGATACTAGCGGGGGGGCTTATCTCTGGCACAGATACGCAGTATTTT.

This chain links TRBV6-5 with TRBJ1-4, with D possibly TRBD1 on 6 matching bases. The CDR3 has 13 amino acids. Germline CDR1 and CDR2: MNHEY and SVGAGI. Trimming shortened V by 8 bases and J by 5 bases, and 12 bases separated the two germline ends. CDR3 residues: CASLGQPNEKLFF. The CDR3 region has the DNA TGTGCCAGCCTTGGACAGCCAAATGAAAAACTGTTTTTT.

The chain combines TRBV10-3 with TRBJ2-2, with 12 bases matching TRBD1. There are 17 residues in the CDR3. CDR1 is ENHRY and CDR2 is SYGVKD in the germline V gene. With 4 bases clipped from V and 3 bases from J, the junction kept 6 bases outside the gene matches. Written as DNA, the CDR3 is TGTGCCATCAGTGGCCGGGACAGGGGGCGCGACACCGGGGAGCTGTTTTTT. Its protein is CAISGRDRGRDTGELFF.

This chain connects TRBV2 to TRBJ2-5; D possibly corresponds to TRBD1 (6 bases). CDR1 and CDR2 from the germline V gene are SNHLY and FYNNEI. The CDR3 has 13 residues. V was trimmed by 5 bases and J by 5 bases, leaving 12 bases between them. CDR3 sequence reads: CASSTGPRETQYF. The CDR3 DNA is TGTGCCAGCAGTACAGGGCCCCGGGAGACCCAGTACTTC.

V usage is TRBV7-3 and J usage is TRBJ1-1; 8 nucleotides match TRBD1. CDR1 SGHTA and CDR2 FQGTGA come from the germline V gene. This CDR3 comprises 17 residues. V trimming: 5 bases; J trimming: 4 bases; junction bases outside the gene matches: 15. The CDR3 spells CASSTDRVRKASTEAFF. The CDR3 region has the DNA TGTGCCAGCAGCACGGACAGGGTACGAAAAGCGAGCACTGAAGCTTTCTTT.

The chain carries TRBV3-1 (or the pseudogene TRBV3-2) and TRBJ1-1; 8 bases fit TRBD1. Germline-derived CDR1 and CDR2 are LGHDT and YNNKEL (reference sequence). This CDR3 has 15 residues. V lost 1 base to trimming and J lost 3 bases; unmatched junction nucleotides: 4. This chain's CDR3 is CASSQGQGMDTEAFF. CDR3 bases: TGTGCCAGCAGCCAAGGACAGGGGATGGACACTGAAGCTTTCTTT.

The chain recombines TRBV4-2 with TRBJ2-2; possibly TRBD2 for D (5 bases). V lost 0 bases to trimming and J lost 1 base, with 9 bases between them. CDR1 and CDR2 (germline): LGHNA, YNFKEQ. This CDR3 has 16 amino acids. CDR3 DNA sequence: TGTGCCAGCAGCCAAGAAGGCGGGCAGAACACCGGGGAGCTGTTTTTT. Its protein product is CASSQEGGQNTGELFF.

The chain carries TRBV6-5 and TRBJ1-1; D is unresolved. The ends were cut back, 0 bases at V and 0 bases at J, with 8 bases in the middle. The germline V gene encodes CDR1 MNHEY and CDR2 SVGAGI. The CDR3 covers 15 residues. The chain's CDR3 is CASSYSRRLNTEAFF. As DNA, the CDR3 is TGTGCCAGCAGTTACTCACGGAGGCTGAACACTGAAGCTTTCTTT.

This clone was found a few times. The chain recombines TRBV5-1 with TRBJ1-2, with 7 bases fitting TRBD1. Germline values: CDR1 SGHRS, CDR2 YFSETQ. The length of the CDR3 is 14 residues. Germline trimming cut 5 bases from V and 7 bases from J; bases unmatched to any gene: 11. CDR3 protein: CASRVQGGRAGYTF. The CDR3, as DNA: TGCGCCAGCAGGGTGCAGGGGGGTAGGGCTGGCTACACCTTC.

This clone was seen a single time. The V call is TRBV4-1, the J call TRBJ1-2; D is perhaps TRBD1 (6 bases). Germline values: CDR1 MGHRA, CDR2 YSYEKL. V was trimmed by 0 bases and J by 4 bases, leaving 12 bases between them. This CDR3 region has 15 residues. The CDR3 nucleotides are TGCGCCAGCAGCCAAGACTCTCCCAGGGGCTATGGCTACACCTTC. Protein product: CASSQDSPRGYGYTF.

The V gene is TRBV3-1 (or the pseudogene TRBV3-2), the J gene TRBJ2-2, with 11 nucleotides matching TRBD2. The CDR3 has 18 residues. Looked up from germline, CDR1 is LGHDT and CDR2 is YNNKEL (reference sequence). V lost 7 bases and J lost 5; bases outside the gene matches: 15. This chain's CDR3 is CASTLTTSGGSRTGELFF. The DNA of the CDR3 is TGTGCCAGCACGCTAACTACTAGCGGGGGTTCGAGAACCGGGGAGCTGTTTTTT.